The T cell receptor (beta chain) under discussion was sequenced for a study of blood T cell repertoires in COVID-19. Study background: PBMCs, B-cell-depleted T cells, or T cells were the source of the cDNA or gDNA that made up the material.

A Seattle source enrolled patients during active infection and followed them longitudinally. CDR3 length: 13 amino acids. V gave up 6 bases and J gave up 5 bases, with 13 bases separating them. The data were produced by immunoSEQ multiplex PCR, yet TCRdb's version contains in-frame clones alone and is incomplete. The repertoire holds 540,000 or so clones, approximately 91% seen once, with roughly 8% in the top ten. The J gene is TRBJ1-1, the V gene TRBV12-3 or TRBV12-4, with D unresolved. This TCR came from a woman aged 50 to 60 with COVID-19, enrolled during active disease. Sequenced sample: peripheral blood. CDR3: CASSREVRTEAFF. The CDR3 DNA reads TGTGCCAGCAGCCGGGAGGTCCGGACTGAAGCTTTCTTT.